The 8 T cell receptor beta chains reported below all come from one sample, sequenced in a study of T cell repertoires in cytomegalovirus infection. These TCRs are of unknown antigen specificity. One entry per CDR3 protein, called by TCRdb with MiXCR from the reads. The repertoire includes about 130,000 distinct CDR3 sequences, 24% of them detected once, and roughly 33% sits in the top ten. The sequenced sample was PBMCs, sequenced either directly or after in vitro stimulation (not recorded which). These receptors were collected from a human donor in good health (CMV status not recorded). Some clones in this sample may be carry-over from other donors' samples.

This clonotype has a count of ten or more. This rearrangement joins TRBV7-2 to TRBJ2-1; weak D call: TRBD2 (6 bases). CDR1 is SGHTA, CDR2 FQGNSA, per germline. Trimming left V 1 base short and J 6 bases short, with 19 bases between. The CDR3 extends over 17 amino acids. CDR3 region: CASSLGLGDSPTNEQFF. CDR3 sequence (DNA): TGTGCCAGCAGCTTAGGCTTAGGGGACTCTCCAACCAATGAGCAGTTCTTC.

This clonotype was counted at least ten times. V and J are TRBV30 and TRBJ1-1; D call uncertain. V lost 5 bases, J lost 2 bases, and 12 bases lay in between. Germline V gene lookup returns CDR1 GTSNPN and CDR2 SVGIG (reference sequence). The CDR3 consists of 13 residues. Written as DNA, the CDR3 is TGTGCCTGGTCACGAACCTATAACACTGAAGCTTTCTTT. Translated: CAWSRTYNTEAFF.

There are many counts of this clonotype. CDR3 protein: CASSLGGNTIYF. Written as DNA, the CDR3 is TGTGCCAGCAGCCTCGGGGGAAACACCATATATTTT. The chain combines TRBV11-2 with TRBJ1-3; D unclear. Trimming removed 5 bases at V and 4 bases at J, with 6 bases between. The CDR3 spans 12 residues. Germline CDR1 is SGHAT and CDR2 is FQNNGV.

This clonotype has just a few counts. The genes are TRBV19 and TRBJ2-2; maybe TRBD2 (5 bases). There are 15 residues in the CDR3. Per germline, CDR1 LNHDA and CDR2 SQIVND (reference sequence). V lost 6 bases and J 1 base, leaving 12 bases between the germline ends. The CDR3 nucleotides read TGTGCCAGTAGAACCGGGAAAGGGAACACCGGGGAGCTGTTTTTT. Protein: CASRTGKGNTGELFF.

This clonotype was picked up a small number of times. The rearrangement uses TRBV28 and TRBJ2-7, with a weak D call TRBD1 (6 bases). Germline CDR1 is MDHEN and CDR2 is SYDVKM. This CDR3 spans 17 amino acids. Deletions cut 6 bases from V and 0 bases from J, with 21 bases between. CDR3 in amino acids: CASSSNQWGPNSYEQYF. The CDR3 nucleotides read TGTGCCAGCAGCTCGAATCAGTGGGGGCCTAACTCCTACGAGCAGTACTTC.

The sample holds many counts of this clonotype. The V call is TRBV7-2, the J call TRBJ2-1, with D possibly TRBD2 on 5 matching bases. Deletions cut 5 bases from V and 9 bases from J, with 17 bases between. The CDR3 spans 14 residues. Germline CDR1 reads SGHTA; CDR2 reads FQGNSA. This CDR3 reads CASSLDPSRGEQFF. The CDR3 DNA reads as TGTGCCAGCAGCCTCGACCCATCTCGGGGTGAGCAGTTCTTC.

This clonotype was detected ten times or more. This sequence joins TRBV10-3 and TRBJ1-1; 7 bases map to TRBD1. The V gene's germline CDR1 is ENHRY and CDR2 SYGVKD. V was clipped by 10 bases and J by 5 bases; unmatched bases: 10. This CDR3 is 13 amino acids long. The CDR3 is CATTQGMMTEAFF. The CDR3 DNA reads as TGTGCCACCACACAGGGGATGATGACTGAAGCTTTCTTT.

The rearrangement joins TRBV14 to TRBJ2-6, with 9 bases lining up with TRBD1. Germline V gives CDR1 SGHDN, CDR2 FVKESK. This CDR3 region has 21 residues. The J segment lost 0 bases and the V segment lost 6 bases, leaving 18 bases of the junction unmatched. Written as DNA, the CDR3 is TGTGCCAGCAGAGGGACAGGGAAGATCCTAGGCCCCCTCTCTGGGGCCAACGTCCTGACTTTC. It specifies CASRGTGKILGPLSGANVLTF.